This T cell receptor (beta chain) was identified in a study of glioma-infiltrating T cells. Study-wide findings and caveats: Non-neoplastic patients had below-expected tissue-blood divergence, while all gliomas exceeded expectation.

This clonotype showed up just once. The target antigen is unknown. One end of the junction fails to match germline, which may point to a read error. Amplification of TCR alpha and beta CDR3 regions from RNA used iRepertoire nested multiplex PCR. Tissue mRNA or PBMC total RNA, 100-400 ng, went into one-step reverse transcription and amplification. From the multiplex PCR reads, TCRdb called clonotypes with MiXCR, one entry per CDR3 protein. In the table there are roughly 190,000 distinct CDR3 sequences, around 32% of which are singletons. The sequencing sample was made of glioma tissue, nonneoplastic brain tissue, or PBMCs (not recorded which). The sequence came from a human donor with low-grade glioma or glioblastoma, undergoing nonglioma brain surgery, or in good health (not recorded which).

CDR3 region: CASSLGYTKAFF. The CDR3 region has the DNA TGCGCCAGCAGCTTGGGGTACACTAAAGCTTTCTTC. This rearrangement joins TRBV5-1 to TRBJ1-1; D gene ambiguous. CDR3 length: 12 residues. CDR1 is SGHRS, CDR2 YFSETQ, per germline.